The 32 T cell receptor beta chains given below trace back to one sample, sequenced in a study of T cells after somatic rescue of genetic block. Here immunoSEQ multiplex PCR was the method, and the copy in TCRdb shows in-frame clones only, minus some. Of fewer than 15,000 clones listed, about 74% are singletons. Sequenced material: peripheral blood mononuclear cells (PBMCs). The receptor source for this set is a boy younger than 18.

Here the CDR3 DNA reads TGTGCCTGGAGTACCGACTTTCTAGCCAAAAACATTCAGTACTTC. It codes for CAWSTDFLAKNIQYF. The J gene is TRBJ2-4, the V gene TRBV30; D not resolved. Germline loops: CDR1 GTSNPN, CDR2 SVGIG (reference sequence). V was cut by 2 bases and J by 0 bases, with 11 bases left in between. The CDR3 consists of 15 residues.

By its share, this clone is medium-sized (0.01 to 0.1%). The chain has TRBV5-1 and TRBJ2-1; TRBD2 matches 9 bases. V was pared by 4 bases and J by 3 bases, with 8 bases of the junction left unmatched. Germline loops: CDR1 SGHRS, CDR2 YFSETQ. This CDR3 contains 16 residues. The CDR3 nucleotides read TGCGCCAGCAGCCCTAGAGGAGCGGGAGGCTACAATGAGCAGTTCTTC. Translated, it gives CASSPRGAGGYNEQFF. Based on the CDR3 plus reference TRBV5-1 and TRBJ2-1, the full variable domain is KAGVTQTPRYLIKTRGQQVTLSCSPISGHRSVSWYQQTPGQGLQFLFEYFSETQRNKGNFPGRFSGRQFSNSRSEMNVSTLELGDSALYLCASSPRGAGGYNEQFFGPGTRLTVL.

The chain has TRBV28 and TRBJ1-3; a weak D match, TRBD1 (5 bases). Germline CDR1 reads MDHEN; CDR2 reads SYDVKM. This CDR3 is 14 amino acids long. Trimming cost V 5 bases and J 0 bases, with 8 bases left between them. Here the CDR3 DNA reads TGTGCCAGCAGTGGGGCCCCCTCTGGAAACACCATATATTTT. Its translation is CASSGAPSGNTIYF.

The genes are TRBV15 and TRBJ1-4; 9 nucleotides align to TRBD1. V shed 5 bases, J shed 4 bases, and the junction held 5 bases outside the gene matches. Looked up from germline, CDR1 is LNHNV and CDR2 is YYDKDF (reference sequence). There are 15 residues in the CDR3. CDR3 DNA sequence: TGTGCCACCAGCTTTGGGACAGGGTTTAATGAAAAACTGTTTTTT. Amino acids: CATSFGTGFNEKLFF.

This clone appeared once. The J gene is TRBJ2-2, the V gene TRBV5-1, with TRBD1 as a possible D gene (6 bases). V was pared by 3 bases and J by 8 bases, with 23 bases between. This CDR3 has 17 residues. Germline V gene sequence: CDR1 SGHRS, CDR2 YFSETQ. CDR3 loop: CASSSRRGQLFGGELFF. The CDR3 DNA sequence: TGCGCCAGCAGCTCCCGACGAGGACAGCTCTTTGGGGGGGAGCTGTTTTTT.

This sequence joins TRBV11-2 and TRBJ1-4; tentative D call: TRBD1 (6 bases). This CDR3 is built from 14 residues. V was shortened by 3 bases and J by 7 bases, with 12 bases between the two germline ends. The germline V gene has CDR1 SGHAT and CDR2 FQNNGV. CDR3 sequence: CASSFPGHFEKLFF. The CDR3, as DNA: TGTGCCAGCAGCTTTCCGGGACACTTTGAAAAACTGTTTTTT.

V is TRBV7-9 and J is TRBJ2-7, with D tentatively TRBD1 (5 bases). This CDR3 contains 14 residues. V was cut by 6 bases and J by 0 bases, with 12 bases left in between. Per germline, CDR1 SEHNR and CDR2 FQNEAQ (reference sequence). Written as DNA, the CDR3 is TGTGCCAGCAGAACTACAGGTACCTCCTACGAGCAGTACTTC. This translates into CASRTTGTSYEQYF.

Points on this clone: This may come from a read error, since a much larger clone is one base off. V is TRBV11-3 and J is TRBJ2-5; 7 bases map to TRBD1. This CDR3 has 13 amino acids. The J segment lost 4 bases and the V segment lost 1 base, leaving 0 bases of the junction unmatched. Germline CDR1 SGHNT, CDR2 YENEEA. In nucleotides, the CDR3 is TGTGCCAGCAGCTTAGGACAGGGAGAGACCCAGTACTTC. Its translation: CASSLGQGETQYF.

The chain carries TRBV5-6 and TRBJ1-2; 8 bases agree with TRBD1. Germline CDR1 reads SGHDT; CDR2 reads YYEEEE. CDR3 length: 14 residues. Trimming at V came to 4 bases and at J to 1 base, leaving 3 bases not matched to a gene. This CDR3 is CASSRTGFNYGYTF. In DNA, the CDR3 is TGTGCCAGCAGCCGGACAGGGTTTAACTATGGCTACACCTTC.

The CDR3 nucleotides read TGTGCCAGCAGCCCCTATATGAACACCGGGGAGCTGTTTTTT. It specifies CASSPYMNTGELFF. The chain carries TRBV13 and TRBJ2-2; D remains ambiguous. Germline V gene data show CDR1 as PRHDT and CDR2 as FYEKMQ (reference sequence). This CDR3 is built from 14 residues. Between the trimmed V and J ends, which lost 5 bases and 1 base, there was a span of 8 bases.

This sequence joins TRBV6-6 and TRBJ2-5, with 9 bases fitting TRBD1. Germline lookup yields CDR1 MNHNY and CDR2 SVGAGI (reference sequence). Trimming took 2 bases from V and 6 from J; bases not matched to a gene: 7. The CDR3 length is 15 residues. The CDR3 nucleotides are TGTGCCAGCAGTTACGGACAGGGGCCTACGAAGACCCAGTACTTC. Translating it yields CASSYGQGPTKTQYF.

A few counts support this clone. The chain employs TRBV6-1 and TRBJ2-7; D is uncertain. Trimming left V 3 bases short and J 3 bases short, with 15 bases between. The V gene's germline CDR1 is MNHNS and CDR2 SASEGT. The CDR3 is 15 amino acids. Written as DNA, the CDR3 is TGTGCCAGCAGTGATCAATGGCGACTGAGCTACGAGCAGTACTTC. It yields the protein CASSDQWRLSYEQYF.

By frequency in the sample, this clone is medium-sized (0.01 to 0.1%). This rearrangement joins TRBV6-1 to TRBJ2-1; D remains ambiguous. The CDR3 totals 13 residues. Trimming shortened V by 4 bases and J by 8 bases, and 12 bases separated the two germline ends. The germline V gene encodes CDR1 MNHNS and CDR2 SASEGT. Here the CDR3 DNA reads TGTGCCAGCAGTGGGGCCCATTTCGATGAGCAGTTCTTC. Residues: CASSGAHFDEQFF.

In this sample, this clone turned up a few times. The junction departs from the called germline gene at one end, perhaps through a read error. The genes are TRBV7-7 and TRBJ2-3; 8 positions agree with TRBD2. The CDR3 sequence is 16 residues long. The germline gives CDR1 SSHAT, CDR2 FNYEAQ (reference sequence). The CDR3 bases are TGTGCTAGCAGCTTAGCTCCAGCGGGAGTAGCAGATACGCAGTATTTT. It is translated as CASSLAPAGVADTQYF.

This clone has just one count. The gene calls are TRBV7-9 and TRBJ1-1, with unresolved D. Trimming took off 7 bases at V and 4 bases at J, with 16 bases between the two ends. The CDR3 consists of 14 residues. Germline lookup yields CDR1 SEHNR and CDR2 FQNEAQ (reference sequence). This CDR3 reads CASTFIGIFTEAFF. CDR3 in DNA: TGTGCCAGCACCTTTATAGGGATATTCACTGAAGCTTTCTTT. Combining the CDR3 with reference TRBV7-9 and TRBJ1-1 gives the whole variable domain DTGVSQNPRHKITKRGQNVTFRCDPISEHNRLYWYRQTLGQGPEFLTYFQNEAQLEKSRLLSDRFSAERPKGSFSTLEIQRTEQGDSAMYLCASTFIGIFTEAFFGQGTRLTVV.

This clone was recorded a few times. The chain has TRBV19 and TRBJ2-2, with a tentative D call TRBD1 (6 bases). Trimming cost V 9 bases and J 1 base, with 9 bases left between them. The CDR3 has 13 amino acids. Germline values: CDR1 LNHDA, CDR2 SQIVND (reference sequence). CDR3 coding DNA: TGTGCCAGCTGGACAGTGAACACCGGGGAGCTGTTTTTT. It specifies CASWTVNTGELFF.

This chain uses TRBV30 with TRBJ1-2, with D possibly being TRBD1 (6 bases). The CDR3 loop spans 15 amino acids. Germline CDR1 and CDR2: GTSNPN and SVGIG (reference sequence). V gave up 4 bases and J gave up 2 bases, with 17 bases separating them. The CDR3 region has the DNA TGTGCCTGGACCCTAGGGGGGGCGCTGAACTATGGCTACACCTTC. Its protein is CAWTLGGALNYGYTF.

The chain is built from TRBV18 and TRBJ2-3; no firm D call. Germline V lookup: CDR1 KGHSH, CDR2 LQKENI. The CDR3 has 12 residues. Trimming stripped 5 bases from V and 0 bases from J, with 3 bases between. CDR3 sequence (DNA): TGTGCCAGCTCAAGCAGCACAGATACGCAGTATTTT. Protein product: CASSSSTDTQYF.

The rearrangement joins TRBV7-3 to TRBJ2-1; D is undetermined. Germline V gene lookup returns CDR1 SGHTA and CDR2 FQGTGA. This CDR3 is 12 amino acids long. V was shortened by 1 base and J by 8 bases, with 6 bases between the two germline ends. The CDR3 DNA sequence: TGTGCCAGCAGCTTAAATCCCGATGAGCAGTTCTTC. Translated, it gives CASSLNPDEQFF.

The chain links TRBV11-2 to TRBJ2-3; TRBD2 agrees at 10 bases. CDR1 is SGHAT, CDR2 FQNNGV, per germline. The length of the CDR3 is 15 residues. Trimming cost V 5 bases and J 3 bases; bases outside gene matches: 5. The CDR3 DNA sequence: TGTGCCAGCAGCCTCACTAGCGGGGCAACAGATACGCAGTATTTT. It codes for CASSLTSGATDTQYF.

V usage is TRBV30 and J usage is TRBJ1-2; D might be TRBD1 (6 bases). This CDR3 has 14 amino acids. In germline, CDR1 is GTSNPN, CDR2 SVGIG (reference sequence). With 2 bases removed from V and 1 base from J, the gap between germline ends came to 11 bases. CDR3 sequence reads: CAWSRQALNYGYTF. In DNA, the CDR3 is TGTGCCTGGAGTCGACAGGCTCTTAACTATGGCTACACCTTC.

The chain combines TRBV9 with TRBJ2-5; no definite D call. This CDR3 is built from 12 residues. Per the germline V gene, CDR1 is SGDLS and CDR2 is YYNGEE. V was clipped by 0 bases and J by 0 bases, with 0 bases between them. CDR3 region: CASSVDQETQYF. The CDR3 DNA reads TGTGCCAGCAGCGTAGACCAAGAGACCCAGTACTTC.

The chain links TRBV11-2 to TRBJ2-1; 16 positions agree with TRBD2. CDR1 and CDR2 from the germline V gene are SGHAT and FQNNGV. The CDR3 sequence is 16 residues long. Unmatched junction bases numbered 5, after V lost 5 bases and J lost 7 bases. CDR3 bases: TGTGCCAGCAGCGCGGGACTAGCGGGGGGGACTAATGAGCAGTTCTTC. It translates to CASSAGLAGGTNEQFF.

The V call is TRBV10-3, the J call TRBJ2-7; TRBD1 matches 9 bases. The CDR3 is 16 amino acids. From germline, CDR1 is ENHRY and CDR2 SYGVKD. V shed 3 bases and J 0 bases; nucleotides not matched to a gene: 6. CDR3 sequence reads: CAISDPGTGSSYEQYF. CDR3 sequence (DNA): TGTGCCATCAGTGACCCCGGGACAGGGAGCTCCTACGAGCAGTACTTC.

The rearrangement links TRBV21-1 to TRBJ2-1; TRBD2 is taken as the D call from the table, unchecked against the DNA. TRBV21-1 is recorded as a pseudogene. The CDR3 totals 18 residues. DNA of the CDR3: TGTGCCAGCAGCGGCCGACGGTCCTCAAGGAGCTCCTACAATGAGCAGTTCTTC. Its protein is CASSGRRSSRSSYNEQFF.

The chain combines TRBV9 with TRBJ2-7; TRBD2 matches 14 bases. CDR3 length: 20 amino acids. V lost 4 bases and J lost 2; bases outside the gene matches: 17. Germline CDR1 and CDR2: SGDLS and YYNGEE. This CDR3 reads CASSPNRGTSGSSRTYEQYF. CDR3 coding DNA: TGTGCCAGCAGCCCTAACAGGGGGACTAGCGGGAGTTCAAGGACCTACGAGCAGTACTTC.

The rearrangement joins TRBV5-4 to TRBJ2-7; possible D gene TRBD2, 7 bases. Germline CDR1 and CDR2: SGHNT and YYREEE (reference sequence). With 4 bases removed from V and 4 bases from J, the gap between germline ends came to 24 bases. The CDR3 runs 17 residues. This CDR3 is CASSAPVGGGGQYEQYF. CDR3 nucleotides: TGTGCCAGCAGCGCACCCGTGGGGGGGGGCGGCCAGTACGAGCAGTACTTC.

The V call is TRBV10-3, the J call TRBJ2-7; TRBD2 matches at 11 bases. The CDR3 runs 16 residues. Germline-derived CDR1 and CDR2 are ENHRY and SYGVKD. Trimming took 3 bases from V and 7 from J; bases not matched to a gene: 11. The CDR3 DNA reads TGTGCCATCAGTGATCCGATAGCGGGAGGGCCGGAGGAGCAGTACTTC. Translation gives CAISDPIAGGPEEQYF.

The V and J genes are TRBV6-5 and TRBJ1-1; the match to TRBD1 covers 8 bases. J lost 6 bases, V lost 4 bases, and 10 bases had no gene match. This CDR3 region has 15 residues. Germline V CDR1 and CDR2: MNHEY, SVGAGI. CDR3 sequence (DNA): TGTGCCAGCAGTTCCTATGGACAGGGTAGGCCTGAAGCTTTCTTT. Protein product: CASSSYGQGRPEAFF.

The CDR3 bases are TGTGCCAGCAGTTTCTCCTTTACACCACCCAATCAGCCCCAGCATTTT. This sequence encodes CASSFSFTPPNQPQHF. The chain carries TRBV27 and TRBJ1-5; D gene ambiguous. The V end was cut by 3 bases, the J end by 3 bases, with 15 bases between. The germline V gene encodes CDR1 MNHEY and CDR2 SMNVEV (reference sequence). The CDR3 spans 16 residues.

The V gene is TRBV18, the J gene TRBJ2-5; 7 positions match TRBD2. CDR3 length equals 16 residues. Germline values: CDR1 KGHSH, CDR2 LQKENI. V shed 3 bases and J 0 bases; nucleotides not matched to a gene: 7. The CDR3 is CASSPPWGGYQETQYF. Written as DNA, the CDR3 is TGTGCCAGCTCACCCCCTTGGGGAGGGTACCAAGAGACCCAGTACTTC. The whole variable domain, remainder taken from reference TRBV18 and TRBJ2-5, is NAGVMQNPRHLVRRRGQEARLRCSPMKGHSHVYWYRQLPEEGLKFMVYLQKENIIDESGMPKERFSAEFPKEGPSILRIQQVVRGDSAAYFCASSPPWGGYQETQYFGPGTRLLVL.

The V and J genes are TRBV5-4 and TRBJ1-1; 9 positions match TRBD1. The CDR3 sequence is 13 residues long. The germline V gene has CDR1 SGHNT and CDR2 YYREEE (reference sequence). Trimming at V came to 6 bases and at J to 8 bases, leaving 8 bases not matched to a gene. Here the CDR3 reads CASTGTGKREAFF. The DNA of the CDR3 is TGTGCCAGCACAGGGACAGGGAAAAGGGAAGCTTTCTTT.